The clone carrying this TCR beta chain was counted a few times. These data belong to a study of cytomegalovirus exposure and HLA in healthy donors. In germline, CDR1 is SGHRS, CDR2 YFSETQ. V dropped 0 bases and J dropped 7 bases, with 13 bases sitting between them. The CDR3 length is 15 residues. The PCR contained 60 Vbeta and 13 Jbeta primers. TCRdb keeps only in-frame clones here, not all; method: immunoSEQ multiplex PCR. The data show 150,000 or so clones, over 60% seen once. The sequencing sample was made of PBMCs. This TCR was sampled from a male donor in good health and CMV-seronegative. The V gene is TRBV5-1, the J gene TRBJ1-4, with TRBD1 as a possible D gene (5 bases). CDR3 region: CASSLGLGGSEKLFF. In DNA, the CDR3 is TGCGCCAGCAGCTTGGGGTTGGGGGGGAGTGAAAAACTGTTTTTT.